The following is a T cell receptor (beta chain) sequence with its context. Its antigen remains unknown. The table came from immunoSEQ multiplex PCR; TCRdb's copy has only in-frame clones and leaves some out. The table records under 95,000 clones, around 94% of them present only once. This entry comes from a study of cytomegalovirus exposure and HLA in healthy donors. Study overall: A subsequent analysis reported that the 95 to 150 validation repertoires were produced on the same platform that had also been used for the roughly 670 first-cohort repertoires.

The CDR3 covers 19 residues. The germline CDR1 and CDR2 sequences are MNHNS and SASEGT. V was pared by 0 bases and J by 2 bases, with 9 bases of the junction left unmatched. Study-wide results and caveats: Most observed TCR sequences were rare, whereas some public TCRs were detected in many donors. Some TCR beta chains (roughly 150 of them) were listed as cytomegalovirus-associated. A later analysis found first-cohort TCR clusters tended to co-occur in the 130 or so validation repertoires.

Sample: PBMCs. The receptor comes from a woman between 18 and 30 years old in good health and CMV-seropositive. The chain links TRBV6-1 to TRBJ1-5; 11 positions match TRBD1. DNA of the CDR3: TGTGCCAGCAGTGAAGCGTCGGACAGGGGGCCGGCACGCAATCAGCCCCAGCATTTT. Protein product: CASSEASDRGPARNQPQHF.